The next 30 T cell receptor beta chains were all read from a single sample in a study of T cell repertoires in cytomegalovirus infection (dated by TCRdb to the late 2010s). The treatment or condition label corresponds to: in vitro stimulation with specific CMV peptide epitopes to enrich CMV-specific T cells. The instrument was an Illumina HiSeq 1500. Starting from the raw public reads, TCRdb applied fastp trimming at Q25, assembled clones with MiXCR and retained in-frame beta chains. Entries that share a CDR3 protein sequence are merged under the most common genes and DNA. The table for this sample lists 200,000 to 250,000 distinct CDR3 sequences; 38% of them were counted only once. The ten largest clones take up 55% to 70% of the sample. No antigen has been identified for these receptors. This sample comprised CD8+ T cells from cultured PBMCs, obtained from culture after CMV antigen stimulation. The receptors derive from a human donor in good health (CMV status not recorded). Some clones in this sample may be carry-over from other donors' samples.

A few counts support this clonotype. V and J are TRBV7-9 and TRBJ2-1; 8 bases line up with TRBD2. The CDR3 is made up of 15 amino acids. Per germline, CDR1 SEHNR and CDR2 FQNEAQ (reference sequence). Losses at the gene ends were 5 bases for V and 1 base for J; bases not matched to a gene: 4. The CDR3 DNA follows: TGTGCCAGCAGCGCCAGCGGGAGTTCCTACAATGAGCAGTTCTTC. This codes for CASSASGSSYNEQFF.

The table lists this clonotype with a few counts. CDR3 amino acids: CASSRGLNTEAFF. The CDR3 DNA is TGTGCCAGCAGCCGCGGATTAAACACTGAAGCTTTCTTT. V and J are TRBV7-6 and TRBJ1-1; D gene uncertain. The CDR3 loop spans 13 amino acids. Germline assignment: CDR1 SGHVS and CDR2 FNYEAQ. V gave up 5 bases and J gave up 2 bases, with 9 bases separating them.

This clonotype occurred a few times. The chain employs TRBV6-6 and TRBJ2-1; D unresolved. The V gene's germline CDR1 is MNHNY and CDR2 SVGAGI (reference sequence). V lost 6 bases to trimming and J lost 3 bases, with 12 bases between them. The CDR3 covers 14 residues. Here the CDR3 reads CASRGTPSYNEQFF. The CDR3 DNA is TGTGCCAGCAGAGGAACGCCAAGCTACAATGAGCAGTTCTTC.

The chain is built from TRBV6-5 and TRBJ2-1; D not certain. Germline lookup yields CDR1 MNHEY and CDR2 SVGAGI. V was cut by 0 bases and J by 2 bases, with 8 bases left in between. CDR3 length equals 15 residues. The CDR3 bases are TGTGCCAGCAGTTACTCGCGAACCGCCTACAATGAGCAGTTCTTC. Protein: CASSYSRTAYNEQFF.

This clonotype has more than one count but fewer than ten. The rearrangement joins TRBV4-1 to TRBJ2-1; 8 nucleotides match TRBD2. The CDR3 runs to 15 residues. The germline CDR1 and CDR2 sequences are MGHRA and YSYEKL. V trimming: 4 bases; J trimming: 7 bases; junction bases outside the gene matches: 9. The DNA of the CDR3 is TGCGCCAGCAGCCGCCCGGGACTAGTGGAAAATGAGCAGTTCTTC. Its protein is CASSRPGLVENEQFF.

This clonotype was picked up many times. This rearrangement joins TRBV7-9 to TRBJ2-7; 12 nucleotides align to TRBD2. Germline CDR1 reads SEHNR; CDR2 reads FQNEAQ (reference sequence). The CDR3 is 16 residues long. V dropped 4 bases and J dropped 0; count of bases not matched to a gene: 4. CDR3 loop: CASSSRTSGTSYEQYF. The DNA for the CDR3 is TGTGCCAGCAGCTCCCGGACTAGCGGGACCTCCTACGAGCAGTACTTC.

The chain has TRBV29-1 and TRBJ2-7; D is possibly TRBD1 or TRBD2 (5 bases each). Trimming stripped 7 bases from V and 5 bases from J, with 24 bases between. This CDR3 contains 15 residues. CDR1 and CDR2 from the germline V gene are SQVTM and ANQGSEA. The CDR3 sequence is CSARTPGPLLDEQYF. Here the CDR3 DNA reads TGCAGCGCTCGGACACCGGGGCCCCTCCTTGACGAGCAGTACTTC.

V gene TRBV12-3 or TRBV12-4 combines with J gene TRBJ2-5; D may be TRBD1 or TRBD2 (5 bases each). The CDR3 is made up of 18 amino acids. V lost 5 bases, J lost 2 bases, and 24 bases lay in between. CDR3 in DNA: TGTGCCAGCAGTCATTACTCCGGGGCGTCCGGCCCTCAAGAGACCCAGTACTTC. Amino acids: CASSHYSGASGPQETQYF.

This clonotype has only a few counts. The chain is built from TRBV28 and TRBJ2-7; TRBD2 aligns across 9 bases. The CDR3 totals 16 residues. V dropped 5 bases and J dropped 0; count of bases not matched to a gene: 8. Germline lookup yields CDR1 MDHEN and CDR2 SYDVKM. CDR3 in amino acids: CASSPTSGQSSYEQYF. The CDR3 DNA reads TGTGCCAGCAGTCCAACTAGCGGGCAGAGCTCCTACGAGCAGTACTTC.

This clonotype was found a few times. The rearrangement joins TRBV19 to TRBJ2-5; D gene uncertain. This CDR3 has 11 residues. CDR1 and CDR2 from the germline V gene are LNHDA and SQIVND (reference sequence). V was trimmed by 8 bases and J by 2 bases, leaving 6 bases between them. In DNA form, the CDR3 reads TGTGCCAGTCGCAAACAAGAGACCCAGTACTTC. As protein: CASRKQETQYF.

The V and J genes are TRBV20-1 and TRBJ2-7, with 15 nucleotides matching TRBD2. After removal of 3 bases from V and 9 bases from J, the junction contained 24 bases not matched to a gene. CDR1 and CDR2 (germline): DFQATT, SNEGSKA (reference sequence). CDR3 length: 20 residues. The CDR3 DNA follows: TGCAGTGCTAGCCCCGGACTAGCGGGGGGGCCAGCCCTCCTCTCCTGGGGGCAGTACTTC. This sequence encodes CSASPGLAGGPALLSWGQYF.

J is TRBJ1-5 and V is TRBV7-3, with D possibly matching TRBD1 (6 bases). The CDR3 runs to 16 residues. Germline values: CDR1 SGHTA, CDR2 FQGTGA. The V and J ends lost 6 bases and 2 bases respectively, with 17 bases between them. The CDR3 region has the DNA TGTGCCAGCAGGCCCCTCCCCACAGGGCGCAATCAGCCCCAGCATTTT. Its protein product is CASRPLPTGRNQPQHF.

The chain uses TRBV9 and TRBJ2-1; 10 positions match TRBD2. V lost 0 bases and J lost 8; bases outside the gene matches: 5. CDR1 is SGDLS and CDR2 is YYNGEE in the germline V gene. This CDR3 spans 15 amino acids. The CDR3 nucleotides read TGTGCCAGCAGCGTAGAGGCTAGCGGGAGCCATGAGCAGTTCTTC. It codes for CASSVEASGSHEQFF.

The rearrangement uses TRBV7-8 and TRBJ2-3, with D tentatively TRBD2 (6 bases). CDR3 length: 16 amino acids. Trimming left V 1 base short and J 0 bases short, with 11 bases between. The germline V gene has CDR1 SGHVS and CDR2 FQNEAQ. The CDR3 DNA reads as TGTGCCAGCAGCTTAGGTAGCGGAACTAGCACAGATACGCAGTATTTT. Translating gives CASSLGSGTSTDTQYF.

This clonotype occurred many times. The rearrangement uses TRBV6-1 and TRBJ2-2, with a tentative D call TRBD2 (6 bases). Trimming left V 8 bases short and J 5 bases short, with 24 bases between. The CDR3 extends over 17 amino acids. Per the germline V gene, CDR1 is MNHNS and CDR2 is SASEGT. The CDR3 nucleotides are TGTGCCAGCCGTGGCGATCGCGGAACGGAGGGGACCGGGGAGCTGTTTTTT. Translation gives CASRGDRGTEGTGELFF.

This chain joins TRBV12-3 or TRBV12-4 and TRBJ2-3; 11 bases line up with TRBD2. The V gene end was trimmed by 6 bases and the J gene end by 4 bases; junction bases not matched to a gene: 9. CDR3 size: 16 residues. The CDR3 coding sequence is TGTGCCAGCAGGACGGGACTAGCGGTGAGGCCAGATACGCAGTATTTT. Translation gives CASRTGLAVRPDTQYF.

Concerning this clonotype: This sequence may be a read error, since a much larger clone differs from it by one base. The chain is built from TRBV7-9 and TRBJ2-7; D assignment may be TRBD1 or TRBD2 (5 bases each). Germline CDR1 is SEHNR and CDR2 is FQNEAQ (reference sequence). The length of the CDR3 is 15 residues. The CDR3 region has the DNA TGTGCCAGCAGCTCAACGGGGCAGGGTCTCAACGAGCAGTCCTTC. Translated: CASSSTGQGLNEQSF.

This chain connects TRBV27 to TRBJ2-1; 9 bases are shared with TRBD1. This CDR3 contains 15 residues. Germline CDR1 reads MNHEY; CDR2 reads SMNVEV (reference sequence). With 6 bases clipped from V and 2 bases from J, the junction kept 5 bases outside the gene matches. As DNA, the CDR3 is TGTGCCAGCAGCGACCGGGACAGGGCCTACAATGAGCAGTTCTTC. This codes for CASSDRDRAYNEQFF.

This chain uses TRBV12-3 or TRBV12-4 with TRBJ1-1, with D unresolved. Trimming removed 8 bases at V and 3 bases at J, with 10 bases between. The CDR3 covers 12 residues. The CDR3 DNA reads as TGTGCCAGCGGACTGTCCGACACTGAAGCTTTCTTT. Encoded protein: CASGLSDTEAFF.

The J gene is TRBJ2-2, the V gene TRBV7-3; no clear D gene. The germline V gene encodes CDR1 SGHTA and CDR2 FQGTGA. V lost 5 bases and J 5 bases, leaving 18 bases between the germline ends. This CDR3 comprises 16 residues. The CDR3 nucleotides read TGTGCCAGCAGCCTTATTAGGCCCCGCAGGACCGGGGAGCTGTTTTTT. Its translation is CASSLIRPRRTGELFF.

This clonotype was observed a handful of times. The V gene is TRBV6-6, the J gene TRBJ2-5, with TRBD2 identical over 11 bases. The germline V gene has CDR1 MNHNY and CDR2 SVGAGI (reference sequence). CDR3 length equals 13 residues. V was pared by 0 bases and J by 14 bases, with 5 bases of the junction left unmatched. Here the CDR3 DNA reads TGTGCCAGCAGTTACTCGTCGCTAGCGGGGGGATACTTC. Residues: CASSYSSLAGGYF.

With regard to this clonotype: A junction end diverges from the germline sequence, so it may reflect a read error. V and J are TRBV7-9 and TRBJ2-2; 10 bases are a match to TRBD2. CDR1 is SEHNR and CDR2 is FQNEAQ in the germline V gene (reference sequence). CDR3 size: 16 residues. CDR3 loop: CASSPPSGRSNGVLFF. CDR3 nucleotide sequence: TGTGCCAGCAGCCCGCCTAGCGGGAGATCAAACGGGGTGCTGTTTTTT.

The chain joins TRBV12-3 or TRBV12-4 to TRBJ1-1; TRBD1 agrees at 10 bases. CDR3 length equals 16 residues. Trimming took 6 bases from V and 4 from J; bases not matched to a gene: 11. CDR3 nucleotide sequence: TGTGCCAGCAGCCGACAGGGGGCGCTTTTTGTCACTGAAGCTTTCTTT. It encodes CASSRQGALFVTEAFF.

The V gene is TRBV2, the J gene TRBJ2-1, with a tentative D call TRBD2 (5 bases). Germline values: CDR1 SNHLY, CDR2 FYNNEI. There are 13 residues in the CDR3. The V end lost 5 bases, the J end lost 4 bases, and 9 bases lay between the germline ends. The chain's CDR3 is CASSRGLYNEQFF. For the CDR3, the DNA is TGTGCCAGCAGTCGAGGACTTTACAATGAGCAGTTCTTC.

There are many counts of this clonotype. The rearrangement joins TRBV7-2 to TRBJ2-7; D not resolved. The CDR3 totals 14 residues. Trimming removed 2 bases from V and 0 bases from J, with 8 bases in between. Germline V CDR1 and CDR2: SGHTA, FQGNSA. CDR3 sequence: CASSLIRSSYEQYF. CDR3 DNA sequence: TGTGCCAGCAGCTTAATCAGGAGCTCCTACGAGCAGTACTTC.

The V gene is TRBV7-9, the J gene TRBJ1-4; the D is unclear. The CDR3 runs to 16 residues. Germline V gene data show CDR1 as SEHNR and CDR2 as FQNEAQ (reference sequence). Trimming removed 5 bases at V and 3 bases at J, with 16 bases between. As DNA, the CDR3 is TGTGCCAGCAGCCCAAGGGAGGCGGTGTCTAATGAAAAACTGTTTTTT. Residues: CASSPREAVSNEKLFF.

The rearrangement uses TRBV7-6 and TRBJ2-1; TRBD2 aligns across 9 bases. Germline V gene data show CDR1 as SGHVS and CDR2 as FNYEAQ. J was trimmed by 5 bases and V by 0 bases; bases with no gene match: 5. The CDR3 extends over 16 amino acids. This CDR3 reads CASSLARLAEDNEQFF. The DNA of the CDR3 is TGTGCCAGCAGCTTAGCGCGACTAGCGGAGGACAATGAGCAGTTCTTC.

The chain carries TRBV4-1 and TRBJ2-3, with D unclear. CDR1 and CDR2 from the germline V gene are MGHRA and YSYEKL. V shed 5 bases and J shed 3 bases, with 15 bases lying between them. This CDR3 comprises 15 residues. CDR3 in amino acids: CASSGVAVGTDTQYF. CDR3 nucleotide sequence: TGCGCCAGCAGCGGAGTGGCGGTGGGGACAGATACGCAGTATTTT.

CDR3 nucleotides: TGTGCCAGCAGCCAAATTGGGGGAGAGACCCAGTACTTC. This sequence encodes CASSQIGGETQYF. The J gene is TRBJ2-5, the V gene TRBV7-3; D possibly matches TRBD1 or TRBD2 (5 bases each). Germline V gene lookup returns CDR1 SGHTA and CDR2 FQGTGA. The CDR3 totals 13 residues. Trimming cost V 5 bases and J 4 bases, with 11 bases left between them.

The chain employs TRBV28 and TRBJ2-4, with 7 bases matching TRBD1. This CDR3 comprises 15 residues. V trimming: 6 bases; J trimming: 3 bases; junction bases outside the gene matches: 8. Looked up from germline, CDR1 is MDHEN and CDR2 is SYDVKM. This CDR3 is CASSRVRGRKNIQYF. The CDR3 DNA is TGTGCCAGCAGCCGGGTTAGGGGGCGCAAAAACATTCAGTACTTC.